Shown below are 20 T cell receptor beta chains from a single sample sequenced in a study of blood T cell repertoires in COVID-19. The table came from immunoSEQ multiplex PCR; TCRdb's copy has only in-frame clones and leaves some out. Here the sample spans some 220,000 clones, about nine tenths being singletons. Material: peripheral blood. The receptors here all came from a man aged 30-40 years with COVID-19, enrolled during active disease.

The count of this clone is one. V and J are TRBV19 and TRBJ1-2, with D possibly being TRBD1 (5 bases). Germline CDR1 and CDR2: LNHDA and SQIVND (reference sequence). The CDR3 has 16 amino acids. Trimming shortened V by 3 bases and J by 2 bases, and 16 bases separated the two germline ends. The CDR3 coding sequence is TGTGCCAGTAGTATCCCCCACGCCGACAGAAACTATGGCTACACCTTC. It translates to CASSIPHADRNYGYTF.

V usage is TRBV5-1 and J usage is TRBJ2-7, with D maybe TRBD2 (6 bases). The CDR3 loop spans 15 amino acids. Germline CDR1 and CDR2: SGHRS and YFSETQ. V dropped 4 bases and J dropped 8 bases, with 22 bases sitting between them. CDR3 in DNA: TGCGCCAGCAGCCCGGCCGGGACTCCCGAGGACAAGCAGTACTTC. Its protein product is CASSPAGTPEDKQYF. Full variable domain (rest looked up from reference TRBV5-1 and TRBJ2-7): KAGVTQTPRYLIKTRGQQVTLSCSPISGHRSVSWYQQTPGQGLQFLFEYFSETQRNKGNFPGRFSGRQFSNSRSEMNVSTLELGDSALYLCASSPAGTPEDKQYFGPGTRLTVT.

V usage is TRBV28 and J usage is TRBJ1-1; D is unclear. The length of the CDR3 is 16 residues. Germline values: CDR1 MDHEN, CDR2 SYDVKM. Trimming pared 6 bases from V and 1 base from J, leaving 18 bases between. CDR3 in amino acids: CASSYPRGVENTEAFF. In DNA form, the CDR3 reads TGTGCCAGCAGCTACCCCCGCGGGGTCGAGAACACTGAAGCTTTCTTT.

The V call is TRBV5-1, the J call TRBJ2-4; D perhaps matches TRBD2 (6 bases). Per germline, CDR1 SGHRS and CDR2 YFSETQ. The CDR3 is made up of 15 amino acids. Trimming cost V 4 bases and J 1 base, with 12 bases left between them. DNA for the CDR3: TGCGCCAGCAGCCCGGAGGGGCTGGCCAAAAACATTCAGTACTTC. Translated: CASSPEGLAKNIQYF.

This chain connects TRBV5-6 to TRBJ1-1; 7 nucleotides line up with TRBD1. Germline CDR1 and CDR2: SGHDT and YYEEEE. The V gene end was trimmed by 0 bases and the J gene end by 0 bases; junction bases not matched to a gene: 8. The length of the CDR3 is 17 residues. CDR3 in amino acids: CASSLAGQALLNTEAFF. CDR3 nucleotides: TGTGCCAGCAGCTTGGCAGGACAGGCCCTCTTGAACACTGAAGCTTTCTTT.

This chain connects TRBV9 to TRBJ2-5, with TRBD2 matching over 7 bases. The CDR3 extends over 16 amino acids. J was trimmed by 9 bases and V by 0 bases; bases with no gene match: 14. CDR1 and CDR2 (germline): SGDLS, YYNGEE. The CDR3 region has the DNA TGTGCCAGCAGCGTAGGGCCCTTTGCGGGGGACTCGGCCCAGTACTTC. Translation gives CASSVGPFAGDSAQYF. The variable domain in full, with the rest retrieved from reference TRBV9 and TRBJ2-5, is DSGVTQTPKHLITATGQRVTLRCSPRSGDLSVYWYQQSLDQGLQFLIQYYNGEERAKGNILERFSAQQFPDLHSELNLSSLELGDSALYFCASSVGPFAGDSAQYFGPGTRLLVL.

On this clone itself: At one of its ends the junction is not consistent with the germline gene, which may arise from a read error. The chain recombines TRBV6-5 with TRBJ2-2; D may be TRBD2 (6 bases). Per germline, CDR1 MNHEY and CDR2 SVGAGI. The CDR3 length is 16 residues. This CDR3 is CASSYGTDSEHRGAVF. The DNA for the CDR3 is TGTGCCAGCAGTTATGGGACTGACTCCGAACACCGGGGAGCTGTTTTT.

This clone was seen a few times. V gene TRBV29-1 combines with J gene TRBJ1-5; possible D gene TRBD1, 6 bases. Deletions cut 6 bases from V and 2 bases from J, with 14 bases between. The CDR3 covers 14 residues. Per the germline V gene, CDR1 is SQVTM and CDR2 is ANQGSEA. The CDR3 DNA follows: TGCAGCGTAAAAGAACAGGGAGGCAATCAGCCCCAGCATTTT. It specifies CSVKEQGGNQPQHF.

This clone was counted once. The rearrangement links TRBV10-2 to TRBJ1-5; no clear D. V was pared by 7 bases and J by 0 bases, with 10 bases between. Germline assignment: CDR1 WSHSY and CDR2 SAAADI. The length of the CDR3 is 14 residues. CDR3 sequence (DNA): TGCGCCAGCACGGGTAGCAATAGCAATCAGCCCCAGCATTTT. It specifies CASTGSNSNQPQHF.

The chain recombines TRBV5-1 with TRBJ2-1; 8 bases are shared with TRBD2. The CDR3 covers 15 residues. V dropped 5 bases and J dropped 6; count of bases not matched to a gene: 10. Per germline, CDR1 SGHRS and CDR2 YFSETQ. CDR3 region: CASRRGTSLSNEQFF. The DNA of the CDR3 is TGCGCCAGCAGGCGGGGGACTAGTCTATCCAATGAGCAGTTCTTC. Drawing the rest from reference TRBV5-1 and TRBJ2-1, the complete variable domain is KAGVTQTPRYLIKTRGQQVTLSCSPISGHRSVSWYQQTPGQGLQFLFEYFSETQRNKGNFPGRFSGRQFSNSRSEMNVSTLELGDSALYLCASRRGTSLSNEQFFGPGTRLTVL.

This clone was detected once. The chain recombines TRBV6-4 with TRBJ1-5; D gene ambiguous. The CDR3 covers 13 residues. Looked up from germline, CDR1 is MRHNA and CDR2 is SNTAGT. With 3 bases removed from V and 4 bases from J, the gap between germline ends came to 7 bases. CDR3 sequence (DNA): TGTGCCAGCAGTGATGGGCAGAATCAGCCCCAGCATTTT. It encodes CASSDGQNQPQHF.

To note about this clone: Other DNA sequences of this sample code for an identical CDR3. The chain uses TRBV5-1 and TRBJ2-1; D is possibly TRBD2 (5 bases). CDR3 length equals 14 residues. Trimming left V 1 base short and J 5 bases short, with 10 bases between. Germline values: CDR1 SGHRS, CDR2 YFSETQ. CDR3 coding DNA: TGCGCCAGCAGCTTGAGACTGGAGGACAATGAGCAGTTCTTC. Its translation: CASSLRLEDNEQFF.

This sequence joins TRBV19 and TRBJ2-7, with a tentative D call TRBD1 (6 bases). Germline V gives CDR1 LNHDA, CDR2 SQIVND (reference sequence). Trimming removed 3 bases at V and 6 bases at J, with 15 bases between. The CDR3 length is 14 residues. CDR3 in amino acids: CASSIITGSGEQYF. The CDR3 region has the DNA TGTGCCAGTAGTATTATCACAGGGTCGGGCGAGCAGTACTTC.

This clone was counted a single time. In nucleotides, the CDR3 is TGCGCCAGCAGCAATTATCAGGGGGCTACTAACTATGGCTACACCTTC. Its translation: CASSNYQGATNYGYTF. This rearrangement joins TRBV5-1 to TRBJ1-2; 8 bases map to TRBD1. The V and J ends lost 4 bases and 0 bases, in that order; junction bases with no gene match: 8. The germline V gene encodes CDR1 SGHRS and CDR2 YFSETQ. The CDR3 runs 16 residues.

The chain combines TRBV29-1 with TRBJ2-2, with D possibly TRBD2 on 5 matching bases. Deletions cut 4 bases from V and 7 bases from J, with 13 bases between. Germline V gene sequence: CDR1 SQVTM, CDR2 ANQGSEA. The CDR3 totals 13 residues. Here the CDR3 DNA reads TGCAGCGTTGTGGTTAGCGAAGGCGGGGAGCTGTTTTTT. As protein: CSVVVSEGGELFF.

The CDR3, as DNA: TGTGCCTGGAGGCGCAGGGGAGAGTCTGGAAACACCATATATTTT. Translating it yields CAWRRRGESGNTIYF. J is TRBJ1-3 and V is TRBV30; TRBD1 is a possible D gene (6 bases). Germline V gene sequence: CDR1 GTSNPN, CDR2 SVGIG (reference sequence). Trimming took off 3 bases at V and 1 base at J, with 13 bases between the two ends. CDR3 length equals 15 residues.

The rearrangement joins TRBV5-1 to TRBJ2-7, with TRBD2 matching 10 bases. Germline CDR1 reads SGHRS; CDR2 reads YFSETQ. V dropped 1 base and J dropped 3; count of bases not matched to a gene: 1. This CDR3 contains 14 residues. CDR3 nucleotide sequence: TGCGCCAGCAGCTTGTCTAGCGGGGGCTACGAGCAGTACTTC. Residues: CASSLSSGGYEQYF.

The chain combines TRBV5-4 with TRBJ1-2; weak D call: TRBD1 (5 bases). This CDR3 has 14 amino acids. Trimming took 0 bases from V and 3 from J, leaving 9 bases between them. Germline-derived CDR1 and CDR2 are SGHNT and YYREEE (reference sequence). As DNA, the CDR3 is TGTGCCAGCAGCTTGGTCCAGGGCGACTATGGCTACACCTTC. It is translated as CASSLVQGDYGYTF.

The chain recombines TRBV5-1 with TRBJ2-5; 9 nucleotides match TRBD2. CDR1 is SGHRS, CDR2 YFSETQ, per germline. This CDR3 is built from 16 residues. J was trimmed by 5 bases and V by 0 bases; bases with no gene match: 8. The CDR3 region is CASSLEGASGDETQYF. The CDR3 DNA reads TGCGCCAGCAGCTTGGAGGGGGCTAGCGGGGATGAGACCCAGTACTTC. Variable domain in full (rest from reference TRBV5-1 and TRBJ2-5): KAGVTQTPRYLIKTRGQQVTLSCSPISGHRSVSWYQQTPGQGLQFLFEYFSETQRNKGNFPGRFSGRQFSNSRSEMNVSTLELGDSALYLCASSLEGASGDETQYFGPGTRLLVL.

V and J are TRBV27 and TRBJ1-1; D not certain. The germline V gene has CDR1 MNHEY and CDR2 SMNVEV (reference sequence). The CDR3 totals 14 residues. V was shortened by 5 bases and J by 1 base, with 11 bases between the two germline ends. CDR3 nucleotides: TGTGCCAGCAGTCGTGGAGGCGGGAACACTGAAGCTTTCTTT. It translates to CASSRGGGNTEAFF.